The 30 T cell receptor beta chains reported below all come from one sample, sequenced in a study of blood T cell repertoires in COVID-19. Repertoires were generated with immunoSEQ multiplex PCR, while TCRdb's copy carries only in-frame clones and drops some. The sample has just over 200,000 clones, 70% to 90% seen once; the top ten hold 5% to 6.5%. The sequenced material came from peripheral blood. These receptors all stem from a man at least 80 years old with acute or convalescent COVID-19.

V gene TRBV11-3 combines with J gene TRBJ2-3; D remains ambiguous. CDR1 SGHNT and CDR2 YENEEA come from the germline V gene. This CDR3 region has 11 residues. Deletions cut 6 bases from V and 3 bases from J, with 4 bases between. The CDR3 coding sequence is TGTGCCAGCAGTATTACAGATACGCAGTATTTT. It yields the protein CASSITDTQYF.

This clone turned up a few times. This chain connects TRBV19 to TRBJ2-5; TRBD1 matches 10 bases. V was pared by 3 bases and J by 5 bases, with 3 bases of the junction left unmatched. The germline CDR1 and CDR2 sequences are LNHDA and SQIVND (reference sequence). The CDR3 runs to 14 residues. This CDR3 is CASSIGTGVETQYF. The CDR3 bases are TGTGCCAGTAGTATCGGGACAGGGGTGGAGACCCAGTACTTC.

The rearrangement joins TRBV24-1 to TRBJ2-2, with a tentative D call TRBD1 (7 bases). The germline V gene has CDR1 KGHDR and CDR2 SFDVKD. This CDR3 comprises 14 residues. V was shortened by 6 bases and J by 6 bases, with 13 bases between the two germline ends. The CDR3 loop is CATSTTGRSGELFF. The CDR3, as DNA: TGTGCCACCAGTACGACAGGGAGGTCCGGGGAGCTGTTTTTT.

The chain combines TRBV28 with TRBJ1-2, with 8 nucleotides matching TRBD1. This CDR3 comprises 15 residues. Unmatched junction bases numbered 10, after V lost 6 bases and J lost 4 bases. Germline assignment: CDR1 MDHEN and CDR2 SYDVKM. This CDR3 reads CASSATGTGSYGYTF. Written as DNA, the CDR3 is TGTGCCAGCAGCGCTACCGGGACAGGCTCCTATGGCTACACCTTC.

The J gene is TRBJ2-1, the V gene TRBV11-2; 10 bases are a match to TRBD2. Trimming removed 1 base from V and 10 bases from J; junction bases left unmatched: 7. Germline lookup yields CDR1 SGHAT and CDR2 FQNNGV. The CDR3 covers 15 residues. The CDR3 coding sequence is TGTGCCAGCAGCTTAGTTCCTAGCGGGAGCGGGGAGCAGTTCTTC. It encodes CASSLVPSGSGEQFF.

The V and J genes are TRBV7-9 and TRBJ2-2; perhaps TRBD1 as D (5 bases). The CDR3 has 12 amino acids. With 6 bases removed from V and 8 bases from J, the gap between germline ends came to 10 bases. The germline V gene has CDR1 SEHNR and CDR2 FQNEAQ (reference sequence). Here the CDR3 DNA reads TGTGCCAGCAGGACAGAACTGGGGGAGCTGTTTTTT. Translated: CASRTELGELFF.

The chain uses TRBV7-2 and TRBJ2-2; 13 bases line up with TRBD2. The trim removed 5 bases at V and 10 bases at J, leaving 10 bases unmatched. In germline, CDR1 is SGHTA, CDR2 FQGNSA. The CDR3 totals 16 residues. CDR3 nucleotides: TGTGCCAGCAGCCCCGCGACTAGCGGGAGGCCGTTGGAGCTGTTTTTT. It encodes CASSPATSGRPLELFF. The full variable domain, completed using reference TRBV7-2 and TRBJ2-2, is GAGVSQSPSNKVTEKGKDVELRCDPISGHTALYWYRQSLGQGLEFLIYFQGNSAPDKSGLPSDRFSAERTGGSVSTLTIQRTQQEDSAVYLCASSPATSGRPLELFFGEGSRLTVL.

The J gene is TRBJ2-3, the V gene TRBV7-3, with unresolved D. Germline loops: CDR1 SGHTA, CDR2 FQGTGA. This CDR3 region has 15 residues. V shed 2 bases and J shed 0 bases, with 9 bases lying between them. CDR3 nucleotides: TGTGCCAGCAGCTTACTTGCCGGGAGCACAGATACGCAGTATTTT. This sequence encodes CASSLLAGSTDTQYF.

V gene TRBV7-3 combines with J gene TRBJ2-5; no clear D. This CDR3 spans 13 amino acids. Germline values: CDR1 SGHTA, CDR2 FQGTGA. V was pared by 5 bases and J by 0 bases, with 7 bases between. CDR3 bases: TGTGCCAGCAGCCTGACTTACCAAGAGACCCAGTACTTC. It specifies CASSLTYQETQYF.

The chain employs TRBV27 and TRBJ2-3; D gene ambiguous. Germline assignment: CDR1 MNHEY and CDR2 SMNVEV (reference sequence). The CDR3 is 14 residues long. Trimming cost V 6 bases and J 0 bases, with 10 bases left between them. The CDR3 DNA reads TGTGCCAGCAGAGTAGCCCTAAGCACAGATACGCAGTATTTT. Protein: CASRVALSTDTQYF.

This sequence joins TRBV19 and TRBJ1-4, with no clear D. The CDR3 sequence is 14 residues long. Germline CDR1 and CDR2: LNHDA and SQIVND (reference sequence). V lost 7 bases and J 6 bases, leaving 15 bases between the germline ends. The CDR3 is CASKRLGEDEKLFF. The CDR3, as DNA: TGTGCCAGTAAACGTCTTGGAGAAGATGAAAAACTGTTTTTT.

The gene calls are TRBV7-3 and TRBJ2-3; perhaps TRBD2 as D (5 bases). Per germline, CDR1 SGHTA and CDR2 FQGTGA. V lost 1 base, J lost 2 bases, and 10 bases lay in between. This CDR3 has 15 residues. CDR3 protein: CASSLSGQSTDTQYF. CDR3 nucleotides: TGTGCCAGCAGCTTAAGCGGGCAATCCACAGATACGCAGTATTTT.

The chain joins TRBV19 to TRBJ2-7; D might be TRBD2 (7 bases). This CDR3 comprises 16 residues. The V gene lost 10 bases and the J gene lost 3 bases, with 25 bases spanning the gap. Germline V gene sequence: CDR1 LNHDA, CDR2 SQIVND (reference sequence). This chain's CDR3 is CATSFGRIRGSYEQYV. As DNA, the CDR3 is TGTGCCACCTCGTTCGGGAGGATCAGGGGTAGCTACGAGCAGTACGTC.

J is TRBJ1-4 and V is TRBV9; no reliable D call. Per the germline V gene, CDR1 is SGDLS and CDR2 is YYNGEE. V lost 4 bases, J lost 0 bases, and 10 bases lay in between. The CDR3 length is 15 residues. CDR3 region: CASSPSGSTNEKLFF. CDR3 sequence (DNA): TGTGCCAGCAGCCCGTCGGGATCAACTAATGAAAAACTGTTTTTT. The full variable domain, with the rest looked up from reference TRBV9 and TRBJ1-4, is DSGVTQTPKHLITATGQRVTLRCSPRSGDLSVYWYQQSLDQGLQFLIQYYNGEERAKGNILERFSAQQFPDLHSELNLSSLELGDSALYFCASSPSGSTNEKLFFGSGTQLSVL.

This CDR3 reads CASSSGQMNTEAFF. CDR3 bases: TGTGCCAGCAGTTCGGGACAGATGAACACTGAAGCTTTCTTT. The rearrangement joins TRBV6-5 to TRBJ1-1, with 7 bases matching TRBD1. The CDR3 consists of 14 residues. In germline, CDR1 is MNHEY, CDR2 SVGAGI. V trimming: 4 bases; J trimming: 0 bases; junction bases outside the gene matches: 2.

For this clone: Compared with germline, one end of the junction differs, possibly owing to a read error. The chain uses TRBV27 and TRBJ2-1; 15 bases align to TRBD2. Germline-derived CDR1 and CDR2 are MNHEY and SMNVEV (reference sequence). There are 22 residues in the CDR3. Here the CDR3 reads CASRLSGSVYGTSGRYSNEQFF. The CDR3 region has the DNA TGTGCCAGCAGATTATCGGGTTCGGTCTATGGGACTAGCGGGAGGTACTCGAATGAGCAGTTCTTC.

The V call is TRBV9, the J call TRBJ2-2, with TRBD2 matching 7 bases. CDR3 length equals 16 residues. With 0 bases clipped from V and 2 bases from J, the junction kept 4 bases outside the gene matches. Germline CDR1 and CDR2: SGDLS and YYNGEE. CDR3 sequence: CASSVDRGSNTGELFF. The CDR3 DNA sequence: TGTGCCAGCAGCGTAGATCGCGGGAGTAACACCGGGGAGCTGTTTTTT.

J is TRBJ1-3 and V is TRBV12-3 or TRBV12-4; 8 bases line up with TRBD1. The CDR3 runs 13 residues. J lost 8 bases, V lost 3 bases, and 3 bases had no gene match. The CDR3 loop reads CASSFGTGDTIYF. For the CDR3, the DNA is TGTGCCAGCAGTTTCGGGACAGGCGACACCATATATTTT.

V gene TRBV18 combines with J gene TRBJ2-2; 11 bases map to TRBD2. The CDR3 covers 20 residues. Losses at the gene ends were 2 bases for V and 0 bases for J; bases not matched to a gene: 11. Germline V lookup: CDR1 KGHSH, CDR2 LQKENI. In DNA form, the CDR3 reads TGTGCCAGCTCACCAAGAGGGACTAGCGGATATATGACGAACACCGGGGAGCTGTTTTTT. This codes for CASSPRGTSGYMTNTGELFF.

The genes are TRBV27 and TRBJ2-2; a possible D gene is TRBD2 (5 bases). The CDR3 length is 15 residues. The germline V gene has CDR1 MNHEY and CDR2 SMNVEV (reference sequence). The V gene lost 4 bases and the J gene lost 3 bases, with 12 bases spanning the gap. The CDR3 sequence is CASSYAGRHTGELFF. CDR3 DNA: TGTGCCAGCAGTTACGCGGGTCGCCACACCGGGGAGCTGTTTTTT.

This rearrangement joins TRBV30 to TRBJ1-5; 8 positions agree with TRBD1. The germline CDR1 and CDR2 sequences are GTSNPN and SVGIG (reference sequence). CDR3 length equals 13 residues. With 4 bases clipped from V and 7 bases from J, the junction kept 6 bases outside the gene matches. Here the CDR3 reads CAWTGGLTQPQHF. CDR3 sequence (DNA): TGTGCCTGGACAGGGGGCTTAACACAGCCCCAGCATTTT.

This chain uses TRBV7-9 with TRBJ2-1; a weak D match, TRBD1 (5 bases). The V gene lost 5 bases and the J gene lost 8 bases, with 13 bases spanning the gap. The CDR3 runs 13 residues. Germline CDR1 and CDR2: SEHNR and FQNEAQ (reference sequence). CDR3 nucleotide sequence: TGTGCCAGCAGCCTTTTGCAGGGTTATGAGCAGTTCTTC. Translating gives CASSLLQGYEQFF.

The rearrangement joins TRBV14 to TRBJ1-1; D is uncertain. The germline CDR1 and CDR2 sequences are SGHDN and FVKESK. This CDR3 is 13 amino acids long. The V gene lost 3 bases and the J gene lost 2 bases, with 7 bases spanning the gap. The CDR3 here is CASSQAANTEAFF. CDR3 sequence (DNA): TGTGCCAGCAGCCAGGCGGCAAACACTGAAGCTTTCTTT.

J is TRBJ1-5 and V is TRBV19; a possible D gene is TRBD1 (6 bases). There are 15 residues in the CDR3. V was shortened by 2 bases and J by 2 bases, with 10 bases between the two germline ends. Germline loops: CDR1 LNHDA, CDR2 SQIVND (reference sequence). The CDR3 bases are TGTGCCAGTAGTATAATGGCAGGGGGCAATCAGCCCCAGCATTTT. The encoded protein is CASSIMAGGNQPQHF.

The chain employs TRBV7-9 and TRBJ2-3; 11 nucleotides line up with TRBD1. The ends lost 5 bases at V and 4 bases at J; junction bases unmatched: 8. CDR1 is SEHNR, CDR2 FQNEAQ, per germline (reference sequence). CDR3 size: 16 residues. CDR3 loop: CASSPVGQGGPDTQYF. In DNA form, the CDR3 reads TGTGCCAGCAGCCCGGTGGGACAGGGGGGGCCAGATACGCAGTATTTT.

This chain joins TRBV6-5 and TRBJ2-7; possibly TRBD2 for D (6 bases). Trimming removed 10 bases at V and 6 bases at J, with 16 bases between. This CDR3 region has 12 residues. Germline V CDR1 and CDR2: MNHEY, SVGAGI. This CDR3 is CAIGSTSSEQYF. The DNA of the CDR3 is TGTGCCATCGGGAGTACCTCTAGCGAGCAGTACTTC.

In this sample, this clone turned up once. The J gene is TRBJ1-5, the V gene TRBV28, with D uncertain. Germline V gene lookup returns CDR1 MDHEN and CDR2 SYDVKM. Trimming stripped 3 bases from V and 3 bases from J, with 3 bases between. CDR3 size: 12 residues. The CDR3 here is CASSFINQPQHF. CDR3 DNA sequence: TGTGCCAGCAGTTTTATCAATCAGCCCCAGCATTTT. The variable domain in full, with the rest retrieved from reference TRBV28 and TRBJ1-5, is DVKVTQSSRYLVKRTGEKVFLECVQDMDHENMFWYRQDPGLGLRLIYFSYDVKMKEKGDIPEGYSVSREKKERFSLILESASTNQTSMYLCASSFINQPQHFGDGTRLSIL.

This clone was seen just once. The chain links TRBV14 to TRBJ2-3, with TRBD2 matching over 8 bases. The ends lost 0 bases at V and 1 base at J; junction bases unmatched: 6. Germline V gene lookup returns CDR1 SGHDN and CDR2 FVKESK. CDR3 length: 17 residues. CDR3 in DNA: TGTGCCAGCAGCCAAGAAGGGCGGGAGGCAGGCACAGATACGCAGTATTTT. Amino acids: CASSQEGREAGTDTQYF.

The genes are TRBV27 and TRBJ2-3, with 12 bases aligning to TRBD2. The ends lost 3 bases at V and 2 bases at J; junction bases unmatched: 9. This CDR3 is built from 18 residues. Per germline, CDR1 MNHEY and CDR2 SMNVEV (reference sequence). Here the CDR3 reads CASSLGHGLAGPTDTQYF. CDR3 nucleotides: TGTGCCAGCAGTTTGGGACACGGACTAGCGGGGCCCACAGATACGCAGTATTTT.

The gene calls are TRBV2 and TRBJ2-1; 10 bases are a match to TRBD1. The CDR3 sequence is 15 residues long. Trimming removed 6 bases from V and 4 bases from J; junction bases left unmatched: 6. The germline V gene encodes CDR1 SNHLY and CDR2 FYNNEI. CDR3 bases: TGTGCCAGCAGGGGAGGGACAGGGGCTTACAATGAGCAGTTCTTC. It yields the protein CASRGGTGAYNEQFF.